Here is one TCR beta chain with its context. This record belongs to a study of blood T cell repertoires in COVID-19. Germline CDR1 and CDR2: KGHSH and LQKENI. This CDR3 spans 18 amino acids. V gave up 4 bases and J gave up 3 bases; unmatched junction bases: 10. Clones were read by immunoSEQ multiplex PCR, and TCRdb kept only the in-frame ones, dropping some. This table has about 160,000 clones, about 85% appearing once. The TCR comes from a man in his 60s who had recovered from COVID-19. Sequencing used peripheral blood. This chain links TRBV18 with TRBJ2-2; 11 bases agree with TRBD2. In DNA form, the CDR3 reads TGTGCCAGCTCACTCTCTAGCGGGGGGCCGACGTACACCGGGGAGCTGTTTTTT. Its translation: CASSLSSGGPTYTGELFF.